Each of the 20 T cell receptor beta chains below was sequenced from the same sample in a study of blood T cell repertoires in COVID-19. Measured with immunoSEQ multiplex PCR; TCRdb has only the in-frame clones, and not every one. The sample carries 110,000 or so clones, around 78% recorded once. The material sequenced was peripheral blood. These TCRs come from an older woman with acute or convalescent COVID-19.

The chain links TRBV3-1 (or the pseudogene TRBV3-2) to TRBJ1-1, with unresolved D. The CDR3 runs 13 residues. From germline, CDR1 is LGHDT and CDR2 YNNKEL (reference sequence). With 5 bases removed from V and 1 base from J, the gap between germline ends came to 8 bases. The DNA of the CDR3 is TGTGCCAGCAGCTACTCAGGGAACACTGAAGCTTTCTTT. It yields the protein CASSYSGNTEAFF.

The rearrangement joins TRBV19 to TRBJ2-2, with 8 bases lining up with TRBD2. The germline V gene has CDR1 LNHDA and CDR2 SQIVND (reference sequence). The J segment lost 7 bases and the V segment lost 7 bases, leaving 14 bases of the junction unmatched. This CDR3 region has 16 residues. CDR3: CASTFRAGVRSGELFF. The CDR3, as DNA: TGTGCCAGTACGTTTCGAGCGGGAGTGAGGAGCGGGGAGCTGTTTTTT.

This clone was seen more than once but under ten times. This chain connects TRBV30 to TRBJ2-7, with 8 nucleotides matching TRBD2. The CDR3 loop spans 14 amino acids. With 5 bases clipped from V and 2 bases from J, the junction kept 8 bases outside the gene matches. Germline CDR1 reads GTSNPN; CDR2 reads SVGIG (reference sequence). CDR3 nucleotide sequence: TGTGCCTGGTCCCGGGGGGGATTTGCCTACGAGCAGTACTTC. This sequence encodes CAWSRGGFAYEQYF. The variable domain in full, completed from reference TRBV30 and TRBJ2-7, reads SQTIHQWPATLVQPVGSPLSLECTVEGTSNPNLYWYRQAAGRGLQLLFYSVGIGQISSEVPQNLSASRPQDRQFILSSKKLLLSDSGFYLCAWSRGGFAYEQYFGPGTRLTVT.

The chain joins TRBV30 to TRBJ1-1; TRBD1 aligns across 7 bases. The junction had 4 bases not matched to a gene; V was cut back by 4 bases and J by 5 bases. In germline, CDR1 is GTSNPN, CDR2 SVGIG (reference sequence). The CDR3 totals 12 residues. The CDR3 DNA follows: TGTGCCTGGAACAGGGGTGGAACTGAAGCTTTCTTT. Protein: CAWNRGGTEAFF.

This chain links TRBV5-1 with TRBJ1-5; D is uncertain. Deletions cut 3 bases from V and 11 bases from J, with 18 bases between. CDR1 and CDR2 from the germline V gene are SGHRS and YFSETQ. The CDR3 spans 14 residues. CDR3 coding DNA: TGCGCCAGCAGCTCCCAGCCAGGTGGGGAGGCCCAGCATTTT. Translating it yields CASSSQPGGEAQHF. Variable domain in full (rest from reference TRBV5-1 and TRBJ1-5): KAGVTQTPRYLIKTRGQQVTLSCSPISGHRSVSWYQQTPGQGLQFLFEYFSETQRNKGNFPGRFSGRQFSNSRSEMNVSTLELGDSALYLCASSSQPGGEAQHFGDGTRLSIL.

The V gene is TRBV7-2, the J gene TRBJ2-3; no reliable D call. V gave up 4 bases and J gave up 0 bases, with 14 bases separating them. The CDR3 totals 16 residues. Germline V lookup: CDR1 SGHTA, CDR2 FQGNSA. CDR3 nucleotides: TGTGCCAGCAGCTCCGGCATGGCGGTTAGCACAGATACGCAGTATTTT. It encodes CASSSGMAVSTDTQYF.

J is TRBJ2-3 and V is TRBV5-4; no firm D call. Trimming took off 0 bases at V and 1 base at J, with 9 bases between the two ends. Germline CDR1 reads SGHNT; CDR2 reads YYREEE (reference sequence). This CDR3 is built from 15 residues. CDR3 in DNA: TGTGCCAGCAGCTTGGATCTGCAGGGCACAGATACGCAGTATTTT. It translates to CASSLDLQGTDTQYF.

The chain links TRBV6-5 to TRBJ2-2; 7 bases match TRBD1. Trimming took 6 bases from V and 3 from J; bases not matched to a gene: 4. Germline V lookup: CDR1 MNHEY, CDR2 SVGAGI. This CDR3 has 14 amino acids. CDR3 coding DNA: TGTGCCAGCAGCTTAGACAGGGACACCGGGGAGCTGTTTTTT. Amino acids: CASSLDRDTGELFF.

The V and J genes are TRBV12-3 or TRBV12-4 and TRBJ1-5; D gene unclear. The CDR3 sequence is 12 residues long. The V end was cut by 5 bases, the J end by 3 bases, with 5 bases between. The CDR3 sequence: CASSLPNQPQHF. The CDR3 DNA reads TGTGCCAGCAGTCTCCCCAATCAGCCCCAGCATTTT.

The V gene is TRBV4-3, the J gene TRBJ2-7; TRBD1 aligns across 8 bases. Germline lookup yields CDR1 LGHNA and CDR2 YSLEER. Germline trimming cut 1 base from V and 5 bases from J; bases unmatched to any gene: 10. This CDR3 contains 16 residues. The CDR3 spells CASSQGVRTGPDEQYF. The CDR3, as DNA: TGCGCCAGCAGCCAAGGGGTTAGGACAGGGCCAGACGAGCAGTACTTC.

V is TRBV20-1 and J is TRBJ1-3; D is ambiguous. The V end was cut by 6 bases, the J end by 2 bases, with 5 bases between. Looked up from germline, CDR1 is DFQATT and CDR2 is SNEGSKA (reference sequence). The CDR3 length is 11 residues. The CDR3 loop reads CSAGAGNTIYF. The DNA of the CDR3 is TGCAGTGCCGGTGCTGGAAACACCATATATTTT.

The chain links TRBV18 to TRBJ2-7; TRBD1 agrees at 10 bases. The CDR3 is made up of 14 amino acids. V trimming: 4 bases; J trimming: 5 bases; junction bases outside the gene matches: 5. CDR1 and CDR2 (germline): KGHSH, LQKENI. The CDR3 region is CASSRRTGGDEQYF. As DNA, the CDR3 is TGTGCCAGCTCACGACGGACAGGGGGGGACGAGCAGTACTTC.

The rearrangement uses TRBV7-9 and TRBJ2-6, with a weak D call TRBD1 (6 bases). The CDR3 totals 19 residues. Germline CDR1 reads SEHNR; CDR2 reads FQNEAQ (reference sequence). V lost 5 bases to trimming and J lost 0 bases, with 20 bases between them. The CDR3 here is CASSIGQSRMDSGANVLTF. The CDR3 nucleotides read TGTGCCAGCAGCATTGGACAGTCTAGAATGGACTCTGGGGCCAACGTCCTGACTTTC.

This clone was seen only once. This chain connects TRBV16 to TRBJ1-2; D unresolved. Germline-derived CDR1 and CDR2 are KGHSY and FQNENV. This CDR3 has 13 amino acids. V shed 2 bases and J shed 7 bases, with 11 bases lying between them. CDR3 coding DNA: TGTGCCAGCAGCCAAACCGCGGAAACTGGCTACACCTTC. Its translation is CASSQTAETGYTF. Supplemented by reference TRBV16 and TRBJ1-2, the full variable domain reads GEEVAQTPKHLVRGEGQKAKLYCAPIKGHSYVFWYQQVLKNEFKFLISFQNENVFDETGMPKERFSAKCLPNSPCSLEIQATKLEDSAVYFCASSQTAETGYTFGSGTRLTVV.

The chain uses TRBV5-1 and TRBJ2-1, with 9 bases aligning to TRBD1. CDR1 is SGHRS, CDR2 YFSETQ, per germline. V lost 6 bases and J lost 8; bases outside the gene matches: 9. The CDR3 extends over 14 amino acids. CDR3 coding DNA: TGCGCCAGCACCCTGGGACAGGGTAATGATGAGCAGTTCTTC. It yields the protein CASTLGQGNDEQFF.

The J gene is TRBJ2-1, the V gene TRBV4-3; weak D call: TRBD2 (6 bases). Trimming took 3 bases from V and 4 from J, leaving 16 bases between them. This CDR3 is 16 amino acids long. The germline CDR1 and CDR2 sequences are LGHNA and YSLEER. CDR3 residues: CASSQDRGGPYNEQFF. CDR3 nucleotide sequence: TGCGCCAGCAGCCAGGACCGGGGAGGACCGTACAATGAGCAGTTCTTC.

The chain combines TRBV28 with TRBJ2-4; D remains ambiguous. The germline V and J ends were trimmed by 5 bases and 3 bases, with 2 bases remaining between them. This CDR3 has 11 residues. Germline V gene lookup returns CDR1 MDHEN and CDR2 SYDVKM. CDR3 nucleotide sequence: TGTGCCAGCAGTCACAAAAACATTCAGTACTTC. Protein: CASSHKNIQYF.

The V call is TRBV11-2, the J call TRBJ2-3; D might be TRBD1 (5 bases). The CDR3 covers 15 residues. Deletions cut 6 bases from V and 5 bases from J, with 18 bases between. Germline CDR1 reads SGHAT; CDR2 reads FQNNGV. The CDR3 DNA reads TGTGCCAGCAGTGCCCAGGGCGTAAGGGAAGATACGCAGTATTTT. It is translated as CASSAQGVREDTQYF.

This clone was recorded a few times. This rearrangement joins TRBV7-9 to TRBJ2-7; TRBD1 is a possible D gene (6 bases). CDR1 SEHNR and CDR2 FQNEAQ come from the germline V gene (reference sequence). The CDR3 consists of 14 residues. With 5 bases removed from V and 7 bases from J, the gap between germline ends came to 18 bases. The CDR3 reads CASSPTRTVDEQYF. CDR3 sequence (DNA): TGTGCCAGCAGCCCTACAAGGACAGTGGATGAGCAGTACTTC. Together with reference TRBV7-9 and TRBJ2-7, the CDR3 gives the full variable domain: DTGVSQNPRHKITKRGQNVTFRCDPISEHNRLYWYRQTLGQGPEFLTYFQNEAQLEKSRLLSDRFSAERPKGSFSTLEIQRTEQGDSAMYLCASSPTRTVDEQYFGPGTRLTVT.

The chain carries TRBV4-1 and TRBJ2-2; possibly TRBD2 for D (5 bases). This CDR3 is 15 amino acids long. The germline gives CDR1 MGHRA, CDR2 YSYEKL. V was shortened by 0 bases and J by 4 bases, with 9 bases between the two germline ends. The CDR3 DNA sequence: TGCGCCAGCAGCCAAGAGAGGGTTATCACCGGGGAGCTGTTTTTT. Translation gives CASSQERVITGELFF.